These 30 T cell receptor beta chains originate from one sample sequenced in a study of shared clonotypes between healthy human individuals. The table came from immunoSEQ multiplex PCR; TCRdb's copy has only in-frame clones and leaves some out. Here the sample spans a few million clones, more than 90% being singletons. Input material: naive CD4+ T cells sorted from blood. The subset here: CD45RA+ positively selected. These receptors originate from a young man in good health.

In regard to this clone: This sample also contains other DNA sequences that code for the same CDR3. The chain joins TRBV5-1 to TRBJ2-5; D assignment may be TRBD1 or TRBD2 (5 bases each). This CDR3 has 14 amino acids. The V end lost 4 bases, the J end lost 2 bases, and 12 bases lay between the germline ends. In germline, CDR1 is SGHRS, CDR2 YFSETQ. This CDR3 reads CASSPGTEQETQYF. The CDR3 coding sequence is TGCGCCAGCAGCCCTGGGACGGAACAAGAGACCCAGTACTTC.

This chain uses TRBV28 with TRBJ1-1; a possible D gene is TRBD1 (6 bases). V was cut by 5 bases and J by 11 bases, with 15 bases left in between. The CDR3 runs to 12 residues. The germline gives CDR1 MDHEN, CDR2 SYDVKM. The CDR3 DNA reads as TGTGCCAGCAGTCTATCCGGGACAACGGCTTTCTTT. This gives the protein CASSLSGTTAFF.

The V and J genes are TRBV7-2 and TRBJ2-3, with 8 bases matching TRBD2. Germline V gene sequence: CDR1 SGHTA, CDR2 FQGNSA. CDR3 length equals 12 residues. The trim removed 5 bases at V and 11 bases at J, leaving 6 bases unmatched. DNA of the CDR3: TGTGCCAGCAGCCCCCCGGGACTAGGGCAGTATTTT. Protein product: CASSPPGLGQYF.

This sequence joins TRBV7-2 and TRBJ1-5, with D perhaps TRBD1 (6 bases). The V end lost 1 base, the J end lost 6 bases, and 13 bases lay between the germline ends. This CDR3 is 15 amino acids long. In germline, CDR1 is SGHTA, CDR2 FQGNSA. This CDR3 is CASSLESGESQPQHF. CDR3 in DNA: TGTGCCAGCAGCTTAGAGTCAGGGGAGTCTCAGCCCCAGCATTTT.

The CDR3 nucleotides are TGTGCCAGCAGCCGCGACAGCCCCAATCAGCCCCAGCATTTT. This encodes CASSRDSPNQPQHF. The V and J genes are TRBV28 and TRBJ1-5, with D perhaps matching TRBD1 (5 bases). Trimming removed 6 bases at V and 3 bases at J, with 12 bases between. Germline lookup yields CDR1 MDHEN and CDR2 SYDVKM. CDR3 length equals 14 residues. Looking up the rest from reference TRBV28 and TRBJ1-5 gives the full variable domain: DVKVTQSSRYLVKRTGEKVFLECVQDMDHENMFWYRQDPGLGLRLIYFSYDVKMKEKGDIPEGYSVSREKKERFSLILESASTNQTSMYLCASSRDSPNQPQHFGDGTRLSIL.

The chain has TRBV6-5 and TRBJ2-1, with D unresolved. The CDR3 has 15 amino acids. Trimming removed 0 bases from V and 1 base from J, with 7 bases in between. Germline assignment: CDR1 MNHEY and CDR2 SVGAGI. CDR3 amino acids: CASSYSQNSYNEQFF. For the CDR3, the DNA is TGTGCCAGCAGTTACTCCCAGAATTCCTACAATGAGCAGTTCTTC.

This chain uses TRBV11-2 with TRBJ2-3; TRBD2 is a possible D gene (6 bases). The CDR3 consists of 16 residues. Germline assignment: CDR1 SGHAT and CDR2 FQNNGV. Deletions cut 5 bases from V and 1 base from J, with 16 bases between. Here the CDR3 DNA reads TGTGCCAGCAGCCCCCTTTCGGGGGAGCGCACAGATACGCAGTATTTT. Protein: CASSPLSGERTDTQYF.

This chain connects TRBV29-1 to TRBJ2-5; D gene uncertain. This CDR3 region has 12 residues. Germline CDR1 reads SQVTM; CDR2 reads ANQGSEA. V was cut by 2 bases and J by 4 bases, with 8 bases left in between. The CDR3 nucleotides read TGCAGCGTTGAAAGTCAAGGAGAGACCCAGTACTTC. Its translation: CSVESQGETQYF.

This rearrangement joins TRBV2 to TRBJ2-7; 8 bases agree with TRBD1. Germline V lookup: CDR1 SNHLY, CDR2 FYNNEI. The CDR3 totals 15 residues. With V trimmed by 6 bases and J by 2 bases, 9 bases remained unmatched. CDR3: CASRQDRAQTYEQYF. For the CDR3, the DNA is TGTGCCAGCAGACAGGACAGGGCCCAAACCTACGAGCAGTACTTC.

Only one count was recorded for this clone. The chain uses TRBV7-2 and TRBJ2-1; no clear D gene. The V gene's germline CDR1 is SGHTA and CDR2 FQGNSA. The CDR3 extends over 14 amino acids. V gave up 5 bases and J gave up 4 bases, with 12 bases separating them. The CDR3 sequence: CASSNLGGYNEQFF. CDR3 in DNA: TGTGCCAGCAGCAATCTGGGCGGATACAATGAGCAGTTCTTC.

This chain connects TRBV27 to TRBJ2-7, with D uncertain. The CDR3 has 14 amino acids. The germline V gene encodes CDR1 MNHEY and CDR2 SMNVEV (reference sequence). Trimming removed 5 bases at V and 0 bases at J, with 11 bases between. The CDR3, as DNA: TGTGCCAGCAGTCCCCGGTTTAGCTCCTACGAGCAGTACTTC. Protein: CASSPRFSSYEQYF.

This clone was recorded once. The V and J genes are TRBV5-4 and TRBJ2-1; D unclear. The V end lost 4 bases, the J end lost 0 bases, and 14 bases lay between the germline ends. This CDR3 region has 16 residues. Germline CDR1 SGHNT, CDR2 YYREEE (reference sequence). CDR3: CASSHSAQISYNEQFF. Written as DNA, the CDR3 is TGTGCCAGCAGCCATTCGGCCCAGATCTCCTACAATGAGCAGTTCTTC.

The chain joins TRBV11-2 to TRBJ2-7, with D tentatively TRBD1 (7 bases). The CDR3 contains 15 residues. Germline V gives CDR1 SGHAT, CDR2 FQNNGV. Trimming removed 4 bases from V and 3 bases from J, with 16 bases in between. DNA for the CDR3: TGTGCCAGCAGCTCGGGGGCAGGGGGAATCTACGAGCAGTACTTC. The encoded protein is CASSSGAGGIYEQYF.

The V gene is TRBV6-5, the J gene TRBJ1-1; D may be TRBD1 (6 bases). The CDR3 loop spans 15 amino acids. Germline CDR1 is MNHEY and CDR2 is SVGAGI. V lost 7 bases, J lost 2 bases, and 17 bases lay in between. The chain's CDR3 is CASNPWGGGNTEAFF. The CDR3 DNA follows: TGTGCCAGCAACCCCTGGGGAGGGGGAAACACTGAAGCTTTCTTT.

CDR3 in amino acids: CAISRDGDYGYTF. CDR3 coding DNA: TGTGCCATCAGTCGGGACGGAGACTATGGCTACACCTTC. The rearrangement joins TRBV10-3 to TRBJ1-2, with D perhaps matching TRBD1 (5 bases). Trimming pared 5 bases from V and 3 bases from J, leaving 10 bases between. Germline CDR1 reads ENHRY; CDR2 reads SYGVKD. The CDR3 loop spans 13 amino acids.

The gene calls are TRBV6-1 and TRBJ2-3; 8 bases line up with TRBD1. The CDR3 runs 15 residues. V lost 3 bases, J lost 7 bases, and 9 bases stayed unmatched. The germline V gene has CDR1 MNHNS and CDR2 SASEGT. CDR3 amino acids: CASSDPGQATYTQYF. Written as DNA, the CDR3 is TGTGCCAGCAGTGACCCGGGACAGGCTACTTATACGCAGTATTTT.

This sequence joins TRBV2 and TRBJ1-5; 8 bases fit TRBD1. Germline-derived CDR1 and CDR2 are SNHLY and FYNNEI. After removal of 7 bases from V and 0 bases from J, the junction contained 2 bases not matched to a gene. This CDR3 region has 14 residues. The CDR3 DNA sequence: TGTGCCAGCACTGGGACAGGTAGCAATCAGCCCCAGCATTTT. This codes for CASTGTGSNQPQHF.

The CDR3 protein is CASSYDGRPTGNTIYF. CDR3 nucleotide sequence: TGTGCCAGCAGTTACGATGGCCGTCCGACTGGAAACACCATATATTTT. The chain couples TRBV6-6 to TRBJ1-3; no firm D call. V was pared by 2 bases and J by 2 bases, with 13 bases between. The CDR3 contains 16 residues. Germline assignment: CDR1 MNHNY and CDR2 SVGAGI (reference sequence).

This clone was seen once. The chain links TRBV2 to TRBJ2-7; tentatively, D is TRBD1 (6 bases). The germline V and J ends were trimmed by 8 bases and 6 bases, with 14 bases remaining between them. This CDR3 is built from 12 residues. CDR1 SNHLY and CDR2 FYNNEI come from the germline V gene. CDR3 sequence: CASGETGREQYF. CDR3 nucleotides: TGTGCCAGCGGGGAGACAGGTCGCGAGCAGTACTTC.

Details on this clone: Different DNA sequences within this sample yield the same CDR3. This chain connects TRBV28 to TRBJ2-3, with D possibly TRBD2 on 5 matching bases. The germline V and J ends were trimmed by 2 bases and 1 base, with 10 bases remaining between them. This CDR3 has 15 amino acids. CDR1 and CDR2 from the germline V gene are MDHEN and SYDVKM. For the CDR3, the DNA is TGTGCCAGCAGTTTACGGGGTGGTGGCACAGATACGCAGTATTTT. Translation: CASSLRGGGTDTQYF. Looking up the rest from reference TRBV28 and TRBJ2-3 gives the full variable domain: DVKVTQSSRYLVKRTGEKVFLECVQDMDHENMFWYRQDPGLGLRLIYFSYDVKMKEKGDIPEGYSVSREKKERFSLILESASTNQTSMYLCASSLRGGGTDTQYFGPGTRLTVL.

The chain has TRBV30 and TRBJ2-7; TRBD1 matches at 10 bases. The germline V gene encodes CDR1 GTSNPN and CDR2 SVGIG (reference sequence). The CDR3 sequence is 14 residues long. With 1 base clipped from V and 4 bases from J, the junction kept 4 bases outside the gene matches. This CDR3 is CAWSGTGGLYEQYF. The DNA for the CDR3 is TGTGCCTGGAGTGGGACAGGGGGTTTATACGAGCAGTACTTC.

This clone has a single count. The J gene is TRBJ1-2, the V gene TRBV2; D not resolved. The V gene's germline CDR1 is SNHLY and CDR2 FYNNEI. Trimming pared 1 base from V and 0 bases from J, leaving 3 bases between. This CDR3 region has 13 residues. CDR3 sequence reads: CASSEEPNYGYTF. CDR3 bases: TGTGCCAGCAGTGAAGAACCTAACTATGGCTACACCTTC.

The chain links TRBV10-3 to TRBJ1-2, with TRBD1 matching 11 bases. CDR1 and CDR2 (germline): ENHRY, SYGVKD. With V trimmed by 6 bases and J by 4 bases, 4 bases remained unmatched. There are 14 residues in the CDR3. Here the CDR3 DNA reads TGTGCCATCAGGACCGGGACAGGGGGCTATGGCTACACCTTC. Amino acids: CAIRTGTGGYGYTF.

This chain uses TRBV2 with TRBJ2-3, with 12 bases identical to TRBD2. V lost 3 bases and J lost 5; bases outside the gene matches: 6. The CDR3 has 16 residues. In germline, CDR1 is SNHLY, CDR2 FYNNEI. The CDR3 DNA reads as TGTGCCAGCAGTGATTGGACTAGCGGGATAAGAGATACGCAGTATTTT. Translated, it gives CASSDWTSGIRDTQYF.

The chain recombines TRBV5-1 with TRBJ2-7; D not certain. Germline V gene data show CDR1 as SGHRS and CDR2 as YFSETQ. The ends were cut back, 2 bases at V and 5 bases at J, with 14 bases in the middle. This CDR3 has 14 residues. Here the CDR3 reads CASSLNPNVDEQYF. CDR3 in DNA: TGCGCCAGCAGCTTAAACCCCAATGTCGACGAGCAGTACTTC.

The rearrangement uses TRBV7-2 and TRBJ2-1; D is undetermined. There are 13 residues in the CDR3. Germline CDR1 and CDR2: SGHTA and FQGNSA. Trimming left V 3 bases short and J 6 bases short, with 9 bases between. The CDR3: CASSLGRSNEQFF. CDR3 sequence (DNA): TGTGCCAGCAGCTTGGGCCGGAGCAATGAGCAGTTCTTC.

In DNA form, the CDR3 reads TGTGCCTGGAGTCAACCTCGGACTAACTCCTACGAGCAGTACTTC. Its translation: CAWSQPRTNSYEQYF. This chain connects TRBV30 to TRBJ2-7, with a possible D match to TRBD2 (6 bases). The V end lost 2 bases, the J end lost 0 bases, and 14 bases lay between the germline ends. The CDR3 sequence is 15 residues long. The germline V gene has CDR1 GTSNPN and CDR2 SVGIG (reference sequence).

CDR3 nucleotides: TGTGCCAGCAGCTTAGAAGGGTTTGAAGCTTTCTTT. As protein: CASSLEGFEAFF. The chain links TRBV7-9 to TRBJ1-1; D not certain. The V gene's germline CDR1 is SEHNR and CDR2 FQNEAQ (reference sequence). This CDR3 spans 12 amino acids. The V end was cut by 1 base, the J end by 7 bases, with 7 bases between.

The chain joins TRBV5-1 to TRBJ1-4, with D uncertain. Between the trimmed V and J ends, which lost 2 bases and 5 bases, there was a span of 7 bases. In germline, CDR1 is SGHRS, CDR2 YFSETQ. The length of the CDR3 is 13 residues. The CDR3 DNA sequence: TGCGCCAGCAGCTTATTTGGCAATGAAAAACTGTTTTTT. Translated: CASSLFGNEKLFF.

V gene TRBV10-2 combines with J gene TRBJ2-1, with 9 bases that match TRBD2. The CDR3 runs 15 residues. Germline-derived CDR1 and CDR2 are WSHSY and SAAADI. Losses at the gene ends were 4 bases for V and 7 bases for J; bases not matched to a gene: 8. DNA for the CDR3: TGCGCCAGCAGTGGTGGCGGGGGGGCCCTGAATGAGCAGTTCTTC. Protein product: CASSGGGGALNEQFF.